The clone carrying this TCR beta chain was observed a handful of times. This table comes from immunoSEQ multiplex PCR, and its TCRdb copy is limited to in-frame clones, with some not included. The sample contains some 290,000 clones, 89% of which appear only once. These data originate in a study of blood T cell repertoires in COVID-19. Trimming took off 0 bases at V and 3 bases at J, with 11 bases between the two ends. This CDR3 region has 15 residues. Germline V lookup: CDR1 MGHRA, CDR2 YSYEKL. The Seattle patients, enrolled during active infection, were followed longitudinally. The sample comprised peripheral blood. The clonotype originates from a woman aged 25 to 39 with COVID-19, enrolled during active disease. V and J are TRBV4-1 and TRBJ1-1; D call uncertain. The CDR3 DNA reads TGCGCCAGCAGCCAAGAAGGAGGCTTGGACACTGAAGCTTTCTTT. Residues: CASSQEGGLDTEAFF.